The clone carrying this T cell receptor (beta chain) has more than one count but fewer than ten. Its antigen is currently unknown. Between the trimmed V and J ends, which lost 2 bases and 10 bases, there was a span of 18 bases. The CDR3 spans 15 residues. Germline CDR1 MNHEY, CDR2 SMNVEV (reference sequence). A TCRbeta library incorporating unique molecular identifiers was prepared. TCRdb re-derived calls from the PCR reads in MiXCR, one entry per CDR3 protein. The repertoire holds 450,000 to 550,000 distinct CDR3 sequences, over 10% seen once, with 14% in the top ten. This sample was taken from a study of T-cell reconstitution after alpha-beta-depleted transplantation in children. General study results and limits: Alpha-beta T cells present about two months after transplant were reported to originate from several hundred expanded graft clones. One year after transplant, T-cell counts and diversity came mostly from newly produced T cells. Recipient T cells and thymic progenitors that survived gave rise to the high TCRbeta diversity observed at day 60 in some patients.

This TCR was recovered from a female patient aged 2-15 years who had a stem cell transplant for aplastic anemia, so the T cells may come from the graft donor. Sequenced here: PBMCs, mostly from graft donor cells, sampled 180 days after TCRalphabeta/CD19-depleted stem cell transplant. The chain couples TRBV27 to TRBJ2-1, with TRBD2 as a possible D gene (6 bases). The CDR3 loop is CASSLAGPLKGEQFF. CDR3 DNA sequence: TGTGCCAGCAGTTTAGCGGGACCCCTAAAAGGCGAGCAGTTCTTC.